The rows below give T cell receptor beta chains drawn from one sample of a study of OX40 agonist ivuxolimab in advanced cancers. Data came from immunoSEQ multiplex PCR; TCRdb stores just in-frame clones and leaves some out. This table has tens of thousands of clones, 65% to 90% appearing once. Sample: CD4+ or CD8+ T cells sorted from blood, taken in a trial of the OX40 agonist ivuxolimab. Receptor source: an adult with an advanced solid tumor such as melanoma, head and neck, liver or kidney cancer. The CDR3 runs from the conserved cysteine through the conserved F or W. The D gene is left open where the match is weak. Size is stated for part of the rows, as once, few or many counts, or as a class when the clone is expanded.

CASSPSLDEKLFF,TGTGCCAGCTCCCCTAGCTTGGATGAAAAACTGTTTTTT,TRBJ1-4,.,TRBV18,.
CASSLGATYEQYF,TGTGCCAGCAGCTTAGGAGCCACCTACGAGCAGTACTTC,TRBJ2-7,.,TRBV11-2,.
CASSVLWTADNSPLHF,TGTGCCAGCAGTGTGCTATGGACAGCTGATAATTCACCCCTCCACTTT,TRBJ1-6,.,TRBV2,.
CASKTSGGDTQYF,TGTGCCAGCAAGACTAGCGGGGGAGATACGCAGTATTTT,TRBJ2-3,.,TRBV2,TRBD2
CATSRESQLGTYGYTF,TGTGCCACCAGCAGAGAATCCCAGCTGGGAACCTATGGCTACACCTTC,TRBJ1-2,.,TRBV15,.
CASSSTGGSSYEQYF,TGTGCCAGCAGCTCCACAGGGGGCTCGAGCTACGAGCAGTACTTC,TRBJ2-7,once,TRBV11-2,TRBD1
CASSRQGTYNEQFF,TGTGCCAGCAGCAGACAGGGGACCTACAATGAGCAGTTCTTC,TRBJ2-1,medium-sized,TRBV7-6,TRBD1
CASSLGTVTYEQYF,TGTGCCAGCAGCTTGGGGACAGTTACCTACGAGCAGTACTTC,TRBJ2-7,.,TRBV5-8,.
CASITYRAATTEAFF,TGTGCCAGCATCACATACAGGGCAGCGACCACTGAAGCTTTCTTT,TRBJ1-1,once,TRBV6-5,.
CASSIGAGTGSEKLFF,TGTGCCAGTAGTATAGGAGCCGGGACAGGGTCGGAAAAACTGTTTTTT,TRBJ1-4,.,TRBV19,TRBD1
CSVLGGETQYF,TGCAGTGTCCTGGGGGGGGAGACCCAGTACTTC,TRBJ2-5,.,TRBV20-1,TRBD2
CASSYSQGATGYTF,TGTGCCAGCAGTTACTCGCAGGGGGCGACTGGCTACACCTTC,TRBJ1-2,.,TRBV6-6,TRBD1
CASSAFVLAGMDEQYF,TGTGCCAGCAGCGCTTTCGTCCTAGCGGGAATGGACGAGCAGTACTTC,TRBJ2-7,.,TRBV9,TRBD2
CASSYSRTLVEQYF,TGTGCCAGCAGTTACTCGAGGACACTCGTGGAGCAGTACTTC,TRBJ2-7,.,TRBV6-6,.
CASSLFGGREEETQYF,TGTGCCAGCAGTTTATTTGGAGGGAGGGAGGAGGAGACCCAGTACTTC,TRBJ2-5,.,TRBV28,TRBD2
CASSMGEGLDRNEQFF,TGTGCCAGTAGTATGGGGGAGGGCCTCGACCGCAATGAGCAGTTCTTC,TRBJ2-1,once,TRBV19,TRBD2
CASSPLGTATSEQYF,TGTGCCAGCAGTCCCCTGGGGACAGCCACTTCTGAGCAGTACTTC,TRBJ2-5,.,TRBV6-6,TRBD1
CAIGGGLGTEAFF,TGTGCCATTGGGGGGGGGTTAGGAACTGAAGCTTTCTTT,TRBJ1-1,.,TRBV2,.
CASRRIFGVTGELFF,TGTGCCAGTAGAAGGATTTTTGGAGTAACCGGGGAGCTGTTTTTT,TRBJ2-2,few,TRBV19,.
CASGLVTRAYEQYF,TGTGCTAGTGGTTTGGTCACCAGGGCCTACGAGCAGTACTTC,TRBJ2-7,.,TRBV12-5,.
CASSFGQKDQPQHF,TGTGCCAGCAGCTTTGGACAAAAAGATCAGCCCCAGCATTTT,TRBJ1-5,few,TRBV7-9,.
CASSLARTGGKEKLFF,TGTGCCAGCAGCTTAGCGAGGACAGGGGGCAAGGAAAAACTGTTTTTT,TRBJ1-4,medium-sized,TRBV7-2,TRBD1
CASSLGSGANVLTF,TGCGCCAGCAGCTTGGGCTCTGGGGCCAACGTCCTGACTTTC,TRBJ2-6,.,TRBV5-1,.
CASSRSTSDTQYF,TGTGCCAGCAGCCGTAGCACCTCAGATACGCAGTATTTT,TRBJ2-3,.,TRBV21-1,.
CASSWDGSNYGYTF,TGTGCCAGCAGCTGGGACGGCTCTAACTATGGCTACACCTTC,TRBJ1-2,.,TRBV11-2,.
CASSVATGEGETQYF,TGTGCCAGCAGCGTAGCTACGGGGGAGGGTGAGACCCAGTACTTC,TRBJ2-5,.,TRBV9,TRBD2
CASNRGLNNEQFF,TGTGCCAGCAATAGGGGGCTGAACAATGAGCAGTTCTTC,TRBJ2-1,.,TRBV2,TRBD1
CASSVGQLNTGELFF,TGTGCCAGCAGCGTAGGACAGCTTAACACCGGGGAGCTGTTTTTT,TRBJ2-2,.,TRBV11-3,.
CASSQELGSYEQYF,TGCGCCAGCAGCCAAGAGCTTGGATCCTACGAGCAGTACTTC,TRBJ2-7,once,TRBV4-3,.
CASSEYRGSSYEQYF,TGTGCCAGCAGCGAATACAGGGGATCCTCCTACGAGCAGTACTTC,TRBJ2-7,once,TRBV5-6,TRBD1
CASSGTDSYEQYF,TGTGCCAGCAGTGGGACAGACTCCTACGAGCAGTACTTC,TRBJ2-7,.,TRBV6-1,.
CASSWWTSGNTGELFF,TGCGCCAGCAGCTGGTGGACTAGCGGCAACACCGGGGAGCTGTTTTTT,TRBJ2-2,.,TRBV5-1,TRBD2
CASSRDRSQETQYF,TGTGCCAGCAGCCGGGACAGGAGCCAAGAGACCCAGTACTTC,TRBJ2-5,.,TRBV7-2,TRBD1
CASSLRGNGNTIYF,TGTGCCAGCTCACTGAGGGGAAATGGAAACACCATATATTTT,TRBJ1-3,.,TRBV18,.
CASSLGTGRNTIYF,TGTGCCAGCAGCTTGGGGACGGGGAGAAACACCATATATTTT,TRBJ1-3,few,TRBV7-6,.
CASSQLAGGSYNEQFF,TGTGCCAGCAGCCAACTAGCGGGAGGGTCCTACAATGAGCAGTTCTTC,TRBJ2-1,.,TRBV14,TRBD2
CASRPGQGYEQYF,TGTGCCAGCAGACCGGGACAGGGGTACGAGCAGTACTTC,TRBJ2-7,few,TRBV27,TRBD1
CASSSGQGPVAFF,TGTGCCAGTAGCTCAGGTCAGGGACCGGTTGCTTTCTTT,TRBJ1-1,once,TRBV19,.
CASSFQGLVNEQFF,TGTGCCAGTAGTTTTCAGGGGTTAGTCAATGAGCAGTTCTTC,TRBJ2-1,.,TRBV19,.
CASRWSELKQFF,TGTGCCAGCAGGTGGTCGGAGCTAAAGCAGTTCTTC,TRBJ2-1,.,TRBV7-9,.
CASSIGGQPLYGYTF,TGTGCCAGTAGTATAGGAGGCCAGCCGCTTTATGGCTACACCTTC,TRBJ1-2,.,TRBV19,.
CASSLGTGERTIYF,TGTGCCAGCAGCTTAGGAACAGGCGAGCGGACCATATATTTT,TRBJ1-3,.,TRBV11-1,.
CASSLERERRDTQYF,TGTGCCAGTAGTCTTGAGCGGGAGAGGAGGGATACGCAGTATTTT,TRBJ2-3,.,TRBV19,TRBD2
CASTPSDHTEAFF,TGTGCCAGCACGCCAAGTGATCACACTGAAGCTTTCTTT,TRBJ1-1,.,TRBV11-2,.
CASRVQDSPTEAFF,TGTGCCAGCAGGGTCCAGGACAGTCCCACTGAAGCTTTCTTT,TRBJ1-1,.,TRBV11-2,.
CASSIAPGAYNEQFF,TGTGCCAGTAGTATAGCCCCAGGAGCCTACAATGAGCAGTTCTTC,TRBJ2-1,.,TRBV19,.
CASSLGGQGPQETQYF,TGCGCCAGCAGCTTGGGTGGACAGGGTCCCCAAGAGACCCAGTACTTC,TRBJ2-5,.,TRBV5-1,TRBD1
CASTQGQPPLHF,TGTGCCAGCACCCAGGGCCAGCCACCCCTCCACTTT,TRBJ1-6,.,TRBV7-2,.
CASSAQTTKNTEAFF,TGTGCCAGCAGCGCCCAAACCACAAAGAACACTGAAGCTTTCTTT,TRBJ1-1,.,TRBV11-2,.
CASTPLGRSSGELFF,TGTGCCAGTACCCCCCTTGGGAGGTCTAGCGGGGAGCTGTTTTTT,TRBJ2-2,.,TRBV19,.
CASSPVGGTGELFF,TGTGCCAGCAGCCCGGTGGGGGGCACCGGGGAGCTGTTTTTT,TRBJ2-2,.,TRBV7-2,.
CASSQDEGHEQYF,TGCGCCAGCAGCCAAGATGAAGGCCACGAGCAGTACTTC,TRBJ2-7,.,TRBV4-3,.
CASTPGGRGRGEQFF,TGTGCCAGTACCCCTGGGGGCAGGGGGAGAGGGGAGCAGTTCTTC,TRBJ2-1,.,TRBV19,TRBD1
CASSPITGELFF,TGTGCCAGCAGCCCTATCACCGGGGAGCTGTTTTTT,TRBJ2-2,.,TRBV7-3,.
CASSVTSGSPDTQYF,TGTGCCAGCAGCGTAACTAGCGGGAGTCCAGATACGCAGTATTTT,TRBJ2-3,.,TRBV9,TRBD2
CASSVNRGDRDLYF,TGTGCCAGCAGCGTAAATAGGGGGGACAGGGACCTCTACTTC,TRBJ2-7,.,TRBV9,TRBD1
CASSLARQGKGETQYF,TGCGCCAGCAGCTTGGCCCGACAGGGGAAGGGGGAGACCCAGTACTTC,TRBJ2-5,.,TRBV5-1,TRBD1
CASSEAKQGAYTQYF,TGTGCCAGCAGTGAAGCTAAGCAGGGGGCTTATACGCAGTATTTT,TRBJ2-3,.,TRBV25-1,TRBD1
CASSVAVGTDTQYF,TGTGCCAGCAGCGTAGCGGTGGGCACAGATACGCAGTATTTT,TRBJ2-3,.,TRBV9,.